This note documents a single T cell receptor beta chain sequence. The record originates from a study of CD8 T cells in ankylosing spondylitis. The ends were cut back, 2 bases at V and 5 bases at J, with 9 bases in the middle. The CDR3 has 13 residues. Germline loops: CDR1 SGHAT, CDR2 FQNNGV. TCRdb used MiXCR to reprocess the 5' RACE reads, holding one entry per CDR3 protein. This sample has under 150,000 distinct CDR3 sequences, with roughly 15% found just once. The clonotype originates from a female donor with ankylosing spondylitis or in good health (not recorded which). The chain combines TRBV11-2 with TRBJ2-5; no reliable D call. The sequencing sample was made of blood, either unsorted or a sorted T cell fraction (not recorded which). The CDR3: CASSLSHGETQYF. CDR3 coding DNA: TGTGCCAGCAGCTTATCCCATGGGGAGACCCAGTACTTC. The entire variable domain, with the rest obtained from reference TRBV11-2 and TRBJ2-5, is as follows: EAGVAQSPRYKIIEKRQSVAFWCNPISGHATLYWYQQILGQGPKLLIQFQNNGVVDDSQLPKDRFSAERLKGVDSTLKIQPAKLEDSAVYLCASSLSHGETQYFGPGTRLLVL.